This is a list of T cell receptor beta chains from one sample in a study of regulatory T cells in long-lasting Graves disease. TCRdb recomputed calls from the multiplex PCR reads with MiXCR, one row per CDR3 protein. The sample holds 200,000 to 250,000 distinct CDR3 sequences, about 17% seen once. The sequenced sample was peripheral blood mononuclear cells (PBMCs), obtained at new diagnosis, from a patient treated with antithyroid drugs. All receptors come from a female donor with Graves disease. Both conserved end residues are part of each CDR3. Fields, in order: J gene, D gene, V gene, clone size, CDR3 protein. The D gene is left open where the match is weak. Where a row states a size, it is once, few, many or the class of an expanded clone; other rows omit it.

>TRBJ2-3|TRBD1|TRBV20-1|many
CSASGVVRTGSTDTQYF
>TRBJ2-1|TRBD2|TRBV3-1|many
CASSQGLAVSSYNEQFF
>TRBJ2-5|TRBD2|TRBV12-3/TRBV12-4|many
CASSPRTSGSRETQYF
>TRBJ1-2|.|TRBV9|many
CASSPRRELNYGYTF
>TRBJ1-1|.|TRBV11-3|.
CVWATAEAFF
>TRBJ1-6|.|TRBV30|many
CAWSVTRGGSPLHF
>TRBJ1-2|.|TRBV18|many
CASSLSAELNGYTF
>TRBJ2-3|.|TRBV14|many
CASSQDQREMDTDTQYF
>TRBJ1-5|.|TRBV6-5|many
CASSYTTGIQPQHF
>TRBJ2-1|TRBD2|TRBV4-1|.
CASSTRLAGVGEQFF
>TRBJ2-3|.|TRBV24-1|many
CATSDGTPSTDTQYF